Below, 26 T cell receptor beta chains from the same sample are listed, as sequenced in a study of T cell changes during pregnancy in multiple sclerosis. Profiling relied on immunoSEQ multiplex PCR, and the TCRdb table lists in-frame clones only, not all of them. The table lists about 60,000 clones, 91% of them singletons, with about 0.49% in the top ten. Specimen: CD4+ T cells from peripheral blood mononuclear cells, collected after pregnancy. The receptors originated from a female donor in good health, enrolled as a control in a pregnancy study.

V is TRBV6-1 and J is TRBJ2-1; 11 bases map to TRBD2. The CDR3 is 13 residues long. Losses at the gene ends were 6 bases for V and 7 bases for J; bases not matched to a gene: 2. CDR1 and CDR2 (germline): MNHNS, SASEGT. CDR3 sequence reads: CASRLAGGNEQFF. CDR3 DNA: TGTGCCAGCAGGCTAGCGGGGGGTAATGAGCAGTTCTTC.

The chain couples TRBV5-6 to TRBJ2-1, with 9 positions matching TRBD1. V was pared by 0 bases and J by 1 base, with 2 bases of the junction left unmatched. This CDR3 spans 16 amino acids. Germline V CDR1 and CDR2: SGHDT, YYEEEE. The CDR3, as DNA: TGTGCCAGCAGCTTGGCGGGACAGGGATCCTACAATGAGCAGTTCTTC. It translates to CASSLAGQGSYNEQFF. Filled out from reference TRBV5-6 and TRBJ2-1, the complete variable domain reads DAGVTQSPTHLIKTRGQQVTLRCSPKSGHDTVSWYQQALGQGPQFIFQYYEEEERQRGNFPDRFSGHQFPNYSSELNVNALLLGDSALYLCASSLAGQGSYNEQFFGPGTRLTVL.

V is TRBV6-6 and J is TRBJ2-1; 7 positions agree with TRBD1. Losses at the gene ends were 5 bases for V and 9 bases for J; bases not matched to a gene: 10. CDR1 is MNHNY, CDR2 SVGAGI, per germline (reference sequence). The CDR3 is 14 amino acids. The CDR3 spells CASSVDRARGEQFF. The DNA of the CDR3 is TGTGCCAGCAGTGTAGACAGGGCCCGGGGTGAGCAGTTCTTC.

DNA for the CDR3: TGTGCCAGCAGTCGCGGGACGGCGAACACTGAAGCTTTCTTT. Amino acids: CASSRGTANTEAFF. This chain joins TRBV6-5 and TRBJ1-1, with D perhaps TRBD1 (5 bases). CDR3 length equals 14 residues. Germline CDR1 and CDR2: MNHEY and SVGAGI. Trimming pared 5 bases from V and 1 base from J, leaving 11 bases between.

J is TRBJ2-3 and V is TRBV30; tentatively, D is TRBD2 (5 bases). The CDR3 covers 17 residues. V was shortened by 1 base and J by 2 bases, with 19 bases between the two germline ends. In germline, CDR1 is GTSNPN, CDR2 SVGIG (reference sequence). CDR3 sequence reads: CAWSGAGNHPVTDTQYF. The CDR3, as DNA: TGTGCCTGGAGTGGGGCCGGGAACCATCCCGTCACAGATACGCAGTATTTT.

This chain connects TRBV6-6 to TRBJ2-7, with 7 bases aligning to TRBD1. V gave up 6 bases and J gave up 6 bases; unmatched junction bases: 11. This CDR3 has 14 residues. Germline lookup yields CDR1 MNHNY and CDR2 SVGAGI (reference sequence). The CDR3 loop is CASSLYRGWGEQYF. CDR3 DNA: TGTGCCAGCAGCCTATACAGGGGTTGGGGCGAGCAGTACTTC.

The chain joins TRBV5-4 to TRBJ1-1; a possible D gene is TRBD1 (5 bases). This CDR3 has 16 residues. The germline V gene has CDR1 SGHNT and CDR2 YYREEE (reference sequence). Trimming cost V 0 bases and J 0 bases, with 12 bases left between them. CDR3 region: CASSLDGHSMNTEAFF. DNA of the CDR3: TGTGCCAGCAGCTTGGATGGACACTCTATGAACACTGAAGCTTTCTTT.

This chain connects TRBV9 to TRBJ1-4; tentative D call: TRBD1 (5 bases). CDR1 SGDLS and CDR2 YYNGEE come from the germline V gene. This CDR3 region has 15 residues. V shed 0 bases and J shed 2 bases, with 8 bases lying between them. Written as DNA, the CDR3 is TGTGCCAGCAGCGTAGCAGGGTCGACTAATGAAAAACTGTTTTTT. Translated: CASSVAGSTNEKLFF.

This clone was recorded once. The V call is TRBV7-2, the J call TRBJ2-1, with D possibly matching TRBD1 (6 bases). Germline V CDR1 and CDR2: SGHTA, FQGNSA. CDR3 length: 18 amino acids. V dropped 3 bases and J dropped 0 bases, with 18 bases sitting between them. CDR3 DNA sequence: TGTGCCAGCAGCTTCTACGGACAGCTTACTAGCTCCTACAATGAGCAGTTCTTC. The encoded protein is CASSFYGQLTSSYNEQFF.

This chain links TRBV30 with TRBJ1-5; 10 bases agree with TRBD1. Germline V gene sequence: CDR1 GTSNPN, CDR2 SVGIG (reference sequence). CDR3 length: 15 amino acids. J lost 7 bases, V lost 1 base, and 7 bases had no gene match. CDR3 DNA: TGTGCCTGGAGTGGGACAGGGGGTGCATCCCAGCCCCAGCATTTT. Translation: CAWSGTGGASQPQHF.

The chain recombines TRBV5-5 with TRBJ1-2, with D possibly matching TRBD1 (6 bases). This CDR3 comprises 12 residues. Germline V CDR1 and CDR2: SGHKS, YYEKEE (reference sequence). V gave up 4 bases and J gave up 5 bases, with 9 bases separating them. This CDR3 is CASSRTEYGYTF. CDR3 nucleotide sequence: TGTGCCAGCAGCCGGACAGAATATGGCTACACCTTC.

The chain combines TRBV25-1 with TRBJ2-2, with 9 bases aligning to TRBD2. The CDR3 runs to 14 residues. With V trimmed by 8 bases and J by 5 bases, 6 bases remained unmatched. CDR1 is MGHDK, CDR2 SYGVNS, per germline. CDR3 in amino acids: CASSNSGGTGELFF. CDR3 coding DNA: TGTGCCAGCTCTAATAGCGGGGGAACCGGGGAGCTGTTTTTT.

This sequence joins TRBV2 and TRBJ1-4; no firm D call. V lost 1 base to trimming and J lost 8 bases, with 17 bases between them. Germline loops: CDR1 SNHLY, CDR2 FYNNEI. This CDR3 comprises 16 residues. This CDR3 reads CASSEGRLGVGEKLFF. CDR3 in DNA: TGTGCCAGCAGTGAAGGGAGACTCGGTGTTGGAGAAAAACTGTTTTTT.

The chain combines TRBV19 with TRBJ1-1, with TRBD1 identical over 9 bases. Germline V CDR1 and CDR2: LNHDA, SQIVND (reference sequence). This CDR3 region has 15 residues. V shed 5 bases, J shed 4 bases, and the junction held 8 bases outside the gene matches. As DNA, the CDR3 is TGTGCCAGTAGTCCTAGACCGGACAGGGGCACTGAAGCTTTCTTT. Its translation is CASSPRPDRGTEAFF.

This chain uses TRBV27 with TRBJ1-6; tentatively, D is TRBD1 (5 bases). CDR1 and CDR2 from the germline V gene are MNHEY and SMNVEV (reference sequence). V was clipped by 1 base and J by 9 bases, with 10 bases between them. The CDR3 has 14 residues. CDR3 nucleotide sequence: TGTGCCAGCAGTTTATACCCAGGGTTTTCACCCCTCCACTTT. Its protein product is CASSLYPGFSPLHF.

V usage is TRBV5-4 and J usage is TRBJ1-1; D is unclear. V was pared by 4 bases and J by 6 bases, with 13 bases between. This CDR3 has 13 residues. Germline lookup yields CDR1 SGHNT and CDR2 YYREEE (reference sequence). The CDR3 nucleotides read TGTGCCAGCAGCCCGGCAACAGTGGCTGAAGCTTTCTTT. Its translation is CASSPATVAEAFF.

For this clone: An end of the junction differs from the germline gene, which may be a read error. The chain uses TRBV7-3 and TRBJ2-2, with 7 bases aligning to TRBD1. Germline CDR1 reads SGHTA; CDR2 reads FQGTGA. The CDR3 is 18 amino acids. CDR3 in amino acids: CASSLILTGTVYTGELFF. The CDR3 DNA reads TGTGCCAGCAGCTTAATTCTTACCGGGACAGTATACACAGGGGAGCTGTTTTTT.

The chain has TRBV2 and TRBJ1-2; 7 nucleotides line up with TRBD1. The V gene's germline CDR1 is SNHLY and CDR2 FYNNEI. Trimming removed 7 bases from V and 6 bases from J; junction bases left unmatched: 11. This CDR3 region has 14 residues. CDR3 sequence (DNA): TGTGCCAGCAATCCTACAGGGGTTCTAGATGGCTACACCTTC. Its protein product is CASNPTGVLDGYTF.

DNA of the CDR3: TGTGCCAGCAGCCGCCTGGGACAGGGAGGAAGGACTGAAGCTTTCTTT. Residues: CASSRLGQGGRTEAFF. This chain links TRBV4-2 with TRBJ1-1; 9 bases map to TRBD1. The length of the CDR3 is 16 residues. The ends lost 4 bases at V and 5 bases at J; junction bases unmatched: 11. Germline-derived CDR1 and CDR2 are LGHNA and YNFKEQ.

The V gene is TRBV7-2, the J gene TRBJ2-3; D gene unclear. CDR3 length: 12 amino acids. V was cut by 5 bases and J by 0 bases, with 3 bases left in between. The germline V gene has CDR1 SGHTA and CDR2 FQGNSA. CDR3 amino acids: CASSPSTDTQYF. The DNA for the CDR3 is TGTGCCAGCAGCCCTAGCACAGATACGCAGTATTTT.

The chain is built from TRBV15 and TRBJ1-1; D gene ambiguous. CDR1 and CDR2 from the germline V gene are LNHNV and YYDKDF (reference sequence). V lost 3 bases to trimming and J lost 0 bases, with 11 bases between them. The CDR3 is made up of 15 amino acids. The CDR3 sequence is CATSRDYNMNTEAFF. The CDR3, as DNA: TGTGCCACCAGCAGGGACTATAACATGAACACTGAAGCTTTCTTT.

The chain recombines TRBV14 with TRBJ2-2; D is unclear. The CDR3 spans 15 residues. The V gene's germline CDR1 is SGHDN and CDR2 FVKESK. The V end lost 0 bases, the J end lost 6 bases, and 11 bases lay between the germline ends. Here the CDR3 DNA reads TGTGCCAGCAGCCAAGACCCACTCGTGTCCGGGGAGCTGTTTTTT. Residues: CASSQDPLVSGELFF.

The chain combines TRBV20-1 with TRBJ2-7; possible D gene TRBD2, 5 bases. The germline V gene encodes CDR1 DFQATT and CDR2 SNEGSKA (reference sequence). The V end lost 1 base, the J end lost 6 bases, and 7 bases lay between the germline ends. The CDR3 covers 11 residues. The CDR3 sequence: CSARGGAEQYF. The DNA for the CDR3 is TGCAGTGCTAGAGGGGGAGCCGAGCAGTACTTC.

The chain combines TRBV18 with TRBJ2-7; 13 positions match TRBD2. Germline trimming cut 4 bases from V and 1 base from J; bases unmatched to any gene: 1. The CDR3 is 15 residues long. Germline lookup yields CDR1 KGHSH and CDR2 LQKENI. The CDR3 bases are TGTGCCAGCTCACTGGGACTAGCGGGGTCCTACGAGCAGTACTTC. Translated: CASSLGLAGSYEQYF.

J is TRBJ1-2 and V is TRBV7-9; 11 bases match TRBD1. The CDR3 consists of 11 residues. Looked up from germline, CDR1 is SEHNR and CDR2 is FQNEAQ (reference sequence). The J segment lost 7 bases and the V segment lost 11 bases, leaving 3 bases of the junction unmatched. The CDR3 bases are TGTGCCGGACAGGGGGCGACTGGCTACACCTTC. It is translated as CAGQGATGYTF.

The chain combines TRBV4-1 with TRBJ2-1; 13 nucleotides align to TRBD2. Germline V gene lookup returns CDR1 MGHRA and CDR2 YSYEKL. The V segment lost 2 bases and the J segment 7 bases; nucleotides outside the gene matches: 8. This CDR3 has 17 residues. In DNA, the CDR3 is TGCGCCAGCAGCCAACGGGTACTAGCGGGGGGGCTGAATGAGCAGTTCTTC. Translated: CASSQRVLAGGLNEQFF.